One and the same sample provided the 17 T cell receptor beta chains below, sequenced in a study of PD-L1 blockade in urothelial cancer. Time point of the sample: pretreatment peripheral blood. This table comes from immunoSEQ multiplex PCR, and its TCRdb copy is limited to in-frame clones, with some not included. The profile shows 86,000 or so clones, 70% to 90% of them singletons. The specimen was PBMCs, collected around atezolizumab (anti-PD-L1) treatment. These receptors came from a man aged 55 to 70 with urothelial cancer.

The genes are TRBV10-3 and TRBJ2-7, with 14 positions matching TRBD2. Per the germline V gene, CDR1 is ENHRY and CDR2 is SYGVKD. V was pared by 6 bases and J by 0 bases, with 7 bases of the junction left unmatched. The CDR3 spans 17 residues. The CDR3 region is CAIRGLAGERPSYEQYF. CDR3 sequence (DNA): TGTGCCATCAGGGGACTAGCGGGAGAGAGGCCCTCCTACGAGCAGTACTTC.

The rearrangement joins TRBV30 to TRBJ2-7, with TRBD1 as a possible D gene (6 bases). Trimming left V 8 bases short and J 2 bases short, with 13 bases between. The CDR3 is made up of 12 amino acids. Germline V gene data show CDR1 as GTSNPN and CDR2 as SVGIG (reference sequence). The CDR3 loop reads CAGGGQAYEQYF. The CDR3 DNA sequence: TGTGCCGGTGGGGGACAAGCCTACGAGCAGTACTTC.

On this clone itself: At one end, the junction sequence differs from germline, possibly due to a read error. This rearrangement joins TRBV7-7 to TRBJ2-1; the match to TRBD1 covers 7 bases. This CDR3 region has 17 residues. Germline lookup yields CDR1 SSHAT and CDR2 FNYEAQ (reference sequence). The CDR3 DNA sequence: TGTGCTAGCAGCTTAGATCCCCGGACAGGCGGCGGCAATGAGCAGTTCTTC. Protein product: CASSLDPRTGGGNEQFF.

The CDR3 DNA is TGCGCCAGCAGTTCACAGGGGATGGCAGATACGCAGTATTTT. Translation: CASSSQGMADTQYF. The chain employs TRBV10-2 and TRBJ2-3; 7 positions match TRBD1. Germline CDR1 reads WSHSY; CDR2 reads SAAADI. The CDR3 covers 14 residues. The junction had 6 bases not matched to a gene; V was cut back by 5 bases and J by 4 bases.

In DNA form, the CDR3 reads TGTGCCAGCAGCGTAGGGGTACCCGGGGAGACCCAGTACTTC. It translates to CASSVGVPGETQYF. The V gene is TRBV9, the J gene TRBJ2-5; D is uncertain. Germline CDR1 is SGDLS and CDR2 is YYNGEE. With 0 bases removed from V and 5 bases from J, the gap between germline ends came to 11 bases. There are 14 residues in the CDR3.

This clone appeared a single time. The chain combines TRBV6-5 with TRBJ1-2, with D unresolved. The germline CDR1 and CDR2 sequences are MNHEY and SVGAGI. The germline V and J ends were trimmed by 3 bases and 5 bases, with 10 bases remaining between them. This CDR3 is built from 13 residues. CDR3 sequence (DNA): TGTGCCAGCAGTTATGGGCATAGGTATGGCTACACCTTC. Its translation: CASSYGHRYGYTF.

J is TRBJ2-3 and V is TRBV7-6, with 10 positions matching TRBD2. Germline CDR1 is SGHVS and CDR2 is FNYEAQ. The CDR3 loop spans 16 amino acids. V lost 5 bases and J lost 4; bases outside the gene matches: 9. This CDR3 is CASSLRASGSPDTQYF. The CDR3 DNA reads as TGTGCCAGCAGCCTCCGGGCTAGCGGGAGCCCAGATACGCAGTATTTT.

The chain couples TRBV11-3 to TRBJ1-1; possibly TRBD1 for D (6 bases). The ends were cut back, 5 bases at V and 4 bases at J, with 11 bases in the middle. The V gene's germline CDR1 is SGHNT and CDR2 YENEEA. The CDR3 totals 13 residues. The CDR3 region has the DNA TGTGCCAGCAGCCCAAGGGGGGGCACTGAAGCTTTCTTT. Its translation: CASSPRGGTEAFF.

This rearrangement joins TRBV4-3 to TRBJ2-3, with D uncertain. The CDR3 runs 14 residues. V was trimmed by 0 bases and J by 3 bases, leaving 7 bases between them. Germline lookup yields CDR1 LGHNA and CDR2 YSLEER. The CDR3 sequence is CASSQDPGTDTQYF. CDR3 nucleotide sequence: TGCGCCAGCAGCCAAGATCCGGGTACAGATACGCAGTATTTT.

This rearrangement joins TRBV10-1 to TRBJ2-1; 11 bases are a match to TRBD2. The V gene's germline CDR1 is WNHNN and CDR2 SYGVQD (reference sequence). J was trimmed by 4 bases and V by 5 bases; bases with no gene match: 7. The CDR3 has 16 amino acids. CDR3 nucleotide sequence: TGCGCCAGCAGTCTATCTGGGACTAGCGGATACAATGAGCAGTTCTTC. Protein product: CASSLSGTSGYNEQFF.

The chain uses TRBV6-5 and TRBJ2-7, with D perhaps TRBD1 (5 bases). Germline V gene data show CDR1 as MNHEY and CDR2 as SVGAGI. The CDR3 length is 14 residues. Trimming shortened V by 7 bases and J by 2 bases, and 15 bases separated the two germline ends. The chain's CDR3 is CASTKGKGPYEQYF. In DNA, the CDR3 is TGTGCCAGCACCAAGGGGAAGGGTCCCTACGAGCAGTACTTC.

This clone was counted a single time. The chain combines TRBV7-2 with TRBJ2-7; 13 positions agree with TRBD2. The V and J ends lost 5 bases and 1 base, in that order; junction bases with no gene match: 5. The CDR3 covers 16 residues. The germline gives CDR1 SGHTA, CDR2 FQGNSA. Here the CDR3 reads CASSPRTSGSSYEQYF. CDR3 DNA: TGTGCCAGCAGCCCTCGGACTAGCGGGAGTTCCTACGAGCAGTACTTC.

The chain uses TRBV7-2 and TRBJ2-7, with TRBD2 identical over 10 bases. The germline V gene has CDR1 SGHTA and CDR2 FQGNSA. J lost 1 base, V lost 6 bases, and 6 bases had no gene match. The CDR3 contains 15 residues. CDR3 sequence reads: CASSMASGSSYEQYF. CDR3 in DNA: TGTGCCAGCAGTATGGCTAGCGGGAGTTCCTACGAGCAGTACTTC.

This clone was seen more than once but under ten times. This chain links TRBV20-1 with TRBJ1-1; no reliable D call. V was pared by 3 bases and J by 5 bases, with 7 bases between. The CDR3 spans 11 residues. From germline, CDR1 is DFQATT and CDR2 SNEGSKA (reference sequence). The CDR3 loop reads CSARSVTEAFF. The CDR3 coding sequence is TGCAGTGCTAGGAGCGTGACTGAAGCTTTCTTT.

The chain is built from TRBV11-2 and TRBJ1-5; D is ambiguous. Germline-derived CDR1 and CDR2 are SGHAT and FQNNGV. The V end was cut by 1 base, the J end by 1 base, with 5 bases between. This CDR3 spans 14 amino acids. CDR3 coding DNA: TGTGCCAGCAGCTTAGCAGTGAGCAATCAGCCCCAGCATTTT. Its protein product is CASSLAVSNQPQHF.

This chain connects TRBV11-3 to TRBJ2-4; D remains unclear. V was shortened by 1 base and J by 11 bases, with 12 bases between the two germline ends. From germline, CDR1 is SGHNT and CDR2 YENEEA. The CDR3 has 13 residues. In DNA form, the CDR3 reads TGTGCCAGCAGCTTAGCTAGAGCGAGCGTTCAGTACTTC. Its translation is CASSLARASVQYF.

This clone turned up a few times. J is TRBJ2-7 and V is TRBV18; a weak D match, TRBD1 (5 bases). CDR3 size: 15 residues. The germline V gene encodes CDR1 KGHSH and CDR2 LQKENI. V dropped 2 bases and J dropped 2 bases, with 13 bases sitting between them. In DNA, the CDR3 is TGTGCCAGCTCACCAGTTTCCGACAGAACCTACGAGCAGTACTTC. The encoded protein is CASSPVSDRTYEQYF.